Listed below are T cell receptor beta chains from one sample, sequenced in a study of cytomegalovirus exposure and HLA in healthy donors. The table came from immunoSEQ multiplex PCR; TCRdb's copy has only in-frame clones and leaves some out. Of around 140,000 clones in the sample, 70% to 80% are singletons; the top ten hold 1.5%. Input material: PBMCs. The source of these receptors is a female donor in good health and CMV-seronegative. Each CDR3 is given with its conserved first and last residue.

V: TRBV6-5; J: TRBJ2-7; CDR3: CASSYSSQSVYEQYF
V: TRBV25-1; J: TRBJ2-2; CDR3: CASSESGDPGELFF
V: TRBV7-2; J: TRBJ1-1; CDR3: CASSAGANTEAFF
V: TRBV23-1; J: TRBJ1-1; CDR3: CASSHPDREKTEAFF
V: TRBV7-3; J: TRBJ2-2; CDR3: CASSLWPLGLAVNTGELFF
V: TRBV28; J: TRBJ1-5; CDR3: CASTPTGSLYQPQHF
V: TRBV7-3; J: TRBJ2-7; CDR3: CASSTPLAGRNEQYF
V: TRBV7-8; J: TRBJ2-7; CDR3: CASSLSRTEWGEQYF
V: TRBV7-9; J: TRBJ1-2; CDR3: CASSLDGTRGYGYTF
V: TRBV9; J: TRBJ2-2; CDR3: CASSVGLAGTLTGELFF
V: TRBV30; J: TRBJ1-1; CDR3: CAWTQQGSTEAFF
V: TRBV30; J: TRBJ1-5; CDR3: CAWSVKGVRNQPQHF
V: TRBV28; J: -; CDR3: CASSSGLAGPLVYEQYF
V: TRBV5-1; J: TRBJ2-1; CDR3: CASGLAVSNEQFF
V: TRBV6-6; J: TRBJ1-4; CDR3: CASSSRSEKLFF
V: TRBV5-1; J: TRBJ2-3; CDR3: CASSPSGSKTDTQYF
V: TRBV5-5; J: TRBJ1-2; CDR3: CASSYMDSQFLDYGYTF
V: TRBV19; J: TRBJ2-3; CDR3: CASTSGPADTQYF
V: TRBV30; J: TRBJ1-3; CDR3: CAQLSGEGGNTIYF
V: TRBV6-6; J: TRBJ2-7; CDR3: CASSPGQGGTKQYF
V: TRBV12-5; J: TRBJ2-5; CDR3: CASGSEGETQYF
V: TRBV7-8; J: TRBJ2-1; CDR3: CASSQSNEQFF
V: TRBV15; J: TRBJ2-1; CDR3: CATSRDILAGNNEQFF
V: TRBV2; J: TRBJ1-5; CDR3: CASNTQGSNQPQHF
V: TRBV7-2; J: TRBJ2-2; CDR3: CASSLTRVHTGELFF
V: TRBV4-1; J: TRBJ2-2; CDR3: CASSQRVTGNTGELFF
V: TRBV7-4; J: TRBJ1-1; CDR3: CASRGTGGEWITEAFF
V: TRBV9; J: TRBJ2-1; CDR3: CASSVALAGTYNEQFF
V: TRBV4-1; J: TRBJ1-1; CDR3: CASSQTGAAGTEAFF
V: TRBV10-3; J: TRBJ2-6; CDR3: CAISAPQGEASGANVLTF
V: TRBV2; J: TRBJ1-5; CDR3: CASSKMDSPNQPQHF
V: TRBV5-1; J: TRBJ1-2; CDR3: CASSAQGALGGYTF
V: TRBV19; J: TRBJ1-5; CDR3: CASSDRDLNQPQHF
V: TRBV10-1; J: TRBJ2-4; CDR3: CASSDRQGAKNIQYF
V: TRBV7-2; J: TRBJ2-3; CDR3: CASSLLAGAADTQYF